These 17 T cell receptor beta chains were all obtained from the same sample, sequenced in a study of vaccination effects on CD4 cells after COVID-19. The table came from immunoSEQ multiplex PCR; TCRdb's copy has only in-frame clones and leaves some out. The data show 27,000 or so clones, around 70% seen once. Antigen-specific CD4+ T cells expanded by the ViraFEST assay with viral peptide pools were then sequenced. Once cultured for 10 days, the cells underwent separation to obtain CD4+ T cells. Vaccine recipients, nucleocapsid antibody negative, had no prior SARS-CoV-2 infection. Their specific antigens are unknown. Sequencing used CD4+ T cells from PBMCs cultured with SARS-CoV-2 spike peptides, obtained before COVID-19 vaccination. The receptors shown here come from a human donor who received a COVID-19 vaccine.

This clone was seen a few times. The chain carries TRBV10-1 and TRBJ1-1, with 7 bases fitting TRBD1. CDR1 and CDR2 (germline): WNHNN, SYGVQD (reference sequence). Trimming at V came to 0 bases and at J to 6 bases, leaving 7 bases not matched to a gene. The CDR3 runs to 15 residues. DNA for the CDR3: TGCGCCAGCAGTGAGTCGAAACAGGGGAAGGCTGAAGCTTTCTTT. Translating gives CASSESKQGKAEAFF.

V and J are TRBV6-1 and TRBJ2-7; maybe TRBD1 (5 bases). Germline V gene sequence: CDR1 MNHNS, CDR2 SASEGT. The CDR3 has 17 amino acids. Trimming left V 1 base short and J 6 bases short, with 22 bases between. This CDR3 reads CASSEEQLTGFSSEQYF. DNA of the CDR3: TGTGCCAGCAGTGAAGAGCAACTTACAGGCTTTTCAAGCGAGCAGTACTTC.

The chain recombines TRBV21-1 with TRBJ2-2; TRBD1 was called by the table and not checked on the DNA. TRBV21-1 is a listed pseudogene. This CDR3 is built from 14 residues. The CDR3 loop is CATPPYRGPGELFF. CDR3 in DNA: TGTGCCACCCCGCCCTACAGGGGACCCGGGGAGCTGTTTTTT.

In its sample, this clone was seen once. This chain links TRBV4-1 with TRBJ1-4; D remains ambiguous. The CDR3 runs 17 residues. The V end lost 1 base, the J end lost 0 bases, and 12 bases lay between the germline ends. Germline V CDR1 and CDR2: MGHRA, YSYEKL. CDR3 sequence reads: CASSQGRLTPTNEKLFF. CDR3 coding DNA: TGCGCCAGCAGCCAAGGCCGGTTGACTCCAACTAATGAAAAACTGTTTTTT.

V and J are TRBV5-6 and TRBJ1-6, with D perhaps TRBD1 (6 bases). The V end lost 2 bases, the J end lost 9 bases, and 12 bases lay between the germline ends. From germline, CDR1 is SGHDT and CDR2 YYEEEE. CDR3 length: 14 amino acids. CDR3 region: CASSFSGGGSPLHF. CDR3 nucleotide sequence: TGTGCCAGCAGCTTCTCTGGGGGCGGTTCACCCCTCCACTTT.

The CDR3 sequence is CASSSDRAPHEQYF. In DNA form, the CDR3 reads TGTGCCAGCAGCTCGGACAGGGCCCCCCACGAGCAGTACTTC. The rearrangement links TRBV11-2 to TRBJ2-7; 8 bases are a match to TRBD1. With 4 bases clipped from V and 5 bases from J, the junction kept 7 bases outside the gene matches. Germline lookup yields CDR1 SGHAT and CDR2 FQNNGV. This CDR3 has 14 amino acids.

This clone was detected a few times. V is TRBV15 and J is TRBJ1-5, with D possibly being TRBD1 (5 bases). CDR3 length: 13 residues. Germline CDR1 and CDR2: LNHNV and YYDKDF (reference sequence). Trimming removed 5 bases from V and 3 bases from J, with 8 bases in between. DNA for the CDR3: TGTGCCACCAGCCAGGGAATCAATCAGCCCCAGCATTTT. As protein: CATSQGINQPQHF. The whole variable domain, filled in from reference TRBV15 and TRBJ1-5, reads DAMVIQNPRYQVTQFGKPVTLSCSQTLNHNVMYWYQQKSSQAPKLLFHYYDKDFNNEADTPDNFQSRRPNTSFCFLDIRSPGLGDTAMYLCATSQGINQPQHFGDGTRLSIL.

The chain combines TRBV4-1 with TRBJ1-2; TRBD1 is a possible D gene (6 bases). Germline values: CDR1 MGHRA, CDR2 YSYEKL. The CDR3 extends over 15 amino acids. Trimming shortened V by 1 base and J by 3 bases, and 12 bases separated the two germline ends. This CDR3 is CASSQVAGADYGYTF. In nucleotides, the CDR3 is TGCGCCAGCAGCCAAGTTGCGGGGGCCGACTATGGCTACACCTTC.

The chain links TRBV6-1 to TRBJ2-1; the match to TRBD2 covers 8 bases. This CDR3 has 15 residues. Trimming removed 1 base from V and 4 bases from J; junction bases left unmatched: 3. Germline lookup yields CDR1 MNHNS and CDR2 SASEGT. This chain's CDR3 is CASSEERGMYNEQFF. In DNA form, the CDR3 reads TGTGCCAGCAGTGAAGAGCGGGGGATGTACAATGAGCAGTTCTTC.

The sample holds a few counts of this clone. The V gene is TRBV18, the J gene TRBJ1-2; no definite D call. The V end lost 4 bases, the J end lost 7 bases, and 10 bases lay between the germline ends. Per the germline V gene, CDR1 is KGHSH and CDR2 is LQKENI. The CDR3 is 12 amino acids. In DNA form, the CDR3 reads TGTGCCAGCTCACTTTCGAAGGCTGGCTACACCTTC. Translation gives CASSLSKAGYTF.

This clone was seen a handful of times. The chain couples TRBV10-3 to TRBJ2-5, with D possibly matching TRBD1 (6 bases). V lost 6 bases, J lost 0 bases, and 11 bases lay in between. CDR3 length: 14 amino acids. Germline V lookup: CDR1 ENHRY, CDR2 SYGVKD. The CDR3 here is CAISQDRYQETQYF. The CDR3 DNA is TGTGCCATCAGCCAAGACAGGTACCAAGAGACCCAGTACTTC.

This clone was observed a few times. CDR3 sequence reads: CASTRDRVLGQPQHF. The CDR3 DNA reads as TGTGCCAGCACCCGGGACAGGGTTTTAGGTCAGCCCCAGCATTTT. This chain links TRBV2 with TRBJ1-5; 9 bases line up with TRBD1. Trimming at V came to 7 bases and at J to 6 bases, leaving 10 bases not matched to a gene. CDR1 is SNHLY, CDR2 FYNNEI, per germline. The CDR3 has 15 amino acids.

The rearrangement joins TRBV30 to TRBJ2-5; 9 bases match TRBD1. V shed 1 base, J shed 5 bases, and the junction held 11 bases outside the gene matches. Germline V lookup: CDR1 GTSNPN, CDR2 SVGIG (reference sequence). The CDR3 loop spans 16 amino acids. The DNA of the CDR3 is TGTGCCTGGAGTGCTTACAGGGGGCACAGAGGGGAGACCCAGTACTTC. It is translated as CAWSAYRGHRGETQYF.

The genes are TRBV30 and TRBJ1-5, with D possibly being TRBD1 (5 bases). Looked up from germline, CDR1 is GTSNPN and CDR2 is SVGIG (reference sequence). The CDR3 is made up of 13 amino acids. Trimming stripped 2 bases from V and 4 bases from J, with 9 bases between. The CDR3 is CAWSSGLNQPQHF. CDR3 nucleotide sequence: TGTGCCTGGAGTTCAGGGTTGAATCAGCCCCAGCATTTT. Combining the CDR3 with reference TRBV30 and TRBJ1-5 gives the whole variable domain SQTIHQWPATLVQPVGSPLSLECTVEGTSNPNLYWYRQAAGRGLQLLFYSVGIGQISSEVPQNLSASRPQDRQFILSSKKLLLSDSGFYLCAWSSGLNQPQHFGDGTRLSIL.

This chain links TRBV19 with TRBJ1-2; 10 bases are shared with TRBD1. The CDR3 consists of 15 residues. CDR1 LNHDA and CDR2 SQIVND come from the germline V gene (reference sequence). V was pared by 6 bases and J by 4 bases, with 8 bases of the junction left unmatched. In DNA form, the CDR3 reads TGTGCCAGTAGATACGACAGGGGGCGTAGCTATGGCTACACCTTC. Its translation: CASRYDRGRSYGYTF.

For this clone: Other DNA sequences in the sample encode the same CDR3. The genes are TRBV15 and TRBJ2-7; D remains ambiguous. The CDR3 totals 16 residues. V was shortened by 0 bases and J by 0 bases, with 12 bases between the two germline ends. CDR1 is LNHNV and CDR2 is YYDKDF in the germline V gene (reference sequence). CDR3 DNA: TGTGCCACCAGCAGAGAGTTTGGCCTGATCTCCTACGAGCAGTACTTC. It is translated as CATSREFGLISYEQYF.

The chain employs TRBV4-1 and TRBJ2-1; 9 bases line up with TRBD2. This CDR3 is built from 19 residues. From germline, CDR1 is MGHRA and CDR2 YSYEKL. V dropped 5 bases and J dropped 4; count of bases not matched to a gene: 18. CDR3 in amino acids: CASSTTGRTAGGPYNEQFF. The DNA of the CDR3 is TGCGCCAGCAGCACCACAGGCAGGACGGCGGGAGGGCCATACAATGAGCAGTTCTTC.